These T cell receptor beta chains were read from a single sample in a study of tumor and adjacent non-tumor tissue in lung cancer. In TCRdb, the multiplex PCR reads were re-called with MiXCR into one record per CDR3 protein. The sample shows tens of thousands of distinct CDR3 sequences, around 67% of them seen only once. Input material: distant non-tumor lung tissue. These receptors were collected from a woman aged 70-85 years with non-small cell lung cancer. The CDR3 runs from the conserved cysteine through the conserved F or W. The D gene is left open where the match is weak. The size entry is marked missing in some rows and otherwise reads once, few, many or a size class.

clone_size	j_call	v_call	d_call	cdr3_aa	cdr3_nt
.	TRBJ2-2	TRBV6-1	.	CANSGRGGRTTGELFF	TGTGCCAACAGTGGAAGAGGGGGTCGGACCACCGGGGAGCTGTTTTTT
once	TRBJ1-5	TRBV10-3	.	CVISRGLGEGERQPQHF	TGTGTCATCTCCCGGGGGTTGGGAGAGGGTGAACGCCAGCCCCAGCATTTT
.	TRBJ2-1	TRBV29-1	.	CSVERQSINEQFF	TGCAGCGTAGAACGGCAGAGTATAAATGAGCAGTTCTTC
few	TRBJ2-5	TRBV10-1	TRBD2	CASSETSGKTQYF	TGCGCCAGCAGTGAGACTAGCGGGAAGACCCAGTACTTC
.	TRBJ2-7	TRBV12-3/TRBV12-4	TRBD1	CANSYVGTGGSYEQYF	TGTGCCAACAGTTATGTTGGGACAGGGGGGTCCTACGAGCAGTACTTT
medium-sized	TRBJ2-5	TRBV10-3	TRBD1	CAIGTGSLFQETQYF	TGTGCCATTGGGACAGGGAGTCTATTCCAAGAGACCCAGTACTTC
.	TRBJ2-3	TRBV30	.	CAWSGGSINTQYF	TGTGCCTGGAGTGGGGGAAGCATAAATACGCAGTATTTT
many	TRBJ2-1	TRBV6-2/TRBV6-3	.	CASTLGHEQFF	TGTGCCAGCACTCTAGGCCATGAGCAGTTCTTC
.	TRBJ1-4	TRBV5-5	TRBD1	CASSSGTANEELFF	TGTGCCAGTAGCTCCGGGACAGCGAATGAAGAACTGTTTTTT
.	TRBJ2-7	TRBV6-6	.	CASSYPMKAPSYERYF	TGTGCCAGCAGCTATCCGATGAAAGCCCCTTCCTACGAGCGGTACTTC
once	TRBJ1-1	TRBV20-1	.	CNARDSRTAMNTEAFF	TGCAATGCTAGAGATTCGAGGACAGCCATGAACACTGAAGCTTTCTTT
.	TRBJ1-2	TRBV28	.	CANRTGTRNGYTF	TGTGCCAACAGAACCGGGACCCGGAATGGCTACACCTTC
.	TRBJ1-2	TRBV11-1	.	CAGSHTGVGYGYTF	TGTGCCGGTAGTCATACGGGAGTTGGCTATGGCTATACCTTC
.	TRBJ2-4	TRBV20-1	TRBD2	CSARGASGRSENIQYF	TGCAGTGCTAGAGGAGCTAGCGGGAGATCGGAAAACATTCAGTACTTC
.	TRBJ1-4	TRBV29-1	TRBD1	CGVGQGGTNEELFF	TGCGGCGTCGGACAGGGGGGGACTAATGAAGAATTGTTTTTT
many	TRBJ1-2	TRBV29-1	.	CSVEVGGMSGYTF	TGCAGCGTTGAAGTGGGAGGGATGAGTGGCTACACCTTC
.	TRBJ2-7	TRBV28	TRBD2	CASSPGLAGPGPYEQYF	TGTGCCAGCAGTCCCGGACTAGCGGGCCCGGGCCCCTACGAGCAGTACTTC
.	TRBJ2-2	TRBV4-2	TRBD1	CVSSQPQGAGIGELFF	TGTGTCAGCAGCCAACCACAGGGGGCGGGAATCGGGGAGCTGTTTTTT
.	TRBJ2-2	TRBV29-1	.	CCAEEGWASAGELFF	TGCTGCGCTGAAGAAGGTTGGGCAAGCGCCGGGGAGCTGTTTTTT
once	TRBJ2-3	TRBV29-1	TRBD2	CSAGGASGRGYTQYF	TGCAGCGCGGGAGGGGCTAGCGGGAGAGGATATACGCAGTATTTT
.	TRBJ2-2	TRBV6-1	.	CASSAFFFSNKITGELFF	TGTGCCAGCAGTGCCTTTTTTTTCTCAAATAAGATCACCGGGGAGCTGTTTTTT
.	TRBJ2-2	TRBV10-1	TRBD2	CANSVAGVTGKLFF	TGCGCCAACAGCGTAGCGGGAGTCACCGGGAAGCTGTTTTTT
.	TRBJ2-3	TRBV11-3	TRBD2	CASSSGTSGRTDTQEF	TGTGCCAGCAGCAGCGGGACTAGCGGGAGGACAGATACGCAGGAGTTT
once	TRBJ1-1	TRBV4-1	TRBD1	CASSQGRGRLTEAFF	TGTGCCAGTAGCCAAGGCAGGGGGCGGTTGACTGAAGCTTTCTTT
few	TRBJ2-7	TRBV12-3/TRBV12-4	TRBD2	CSSCFGSGSLQYF	TGTTCCAGCTGTTTTGGTAGCGGGAGCTTGCAGTACTTC
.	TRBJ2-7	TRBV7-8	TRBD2	CASSFLAVEAGEHYF	TGTGCCAGCAGCTTCCTAGCGGTAGAGGCTGGGGAGCATTACTTC
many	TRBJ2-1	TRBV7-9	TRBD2	CASRPTSGGHDEQFF	TGTGCCAGCAGGCCCACTAGCGGGGGACATGATGAGCAGTTCTTC
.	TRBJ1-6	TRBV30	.	CAWSDLPRVENSPLHF	TGTGCCTGGAGTGACCTCCCTCGGGTGGAAAATTCACCCCTCCACTTT
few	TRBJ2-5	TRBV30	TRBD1	CAWGTTGGQETQYF	TGTGCCTGGGGTACCACAGGGGGCCAAGAGACCCAGTACTTC
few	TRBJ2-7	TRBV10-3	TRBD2	CAIRSPPGLAGDSYEQYF	TGTGCCATTAGGAGCCCTCCCGGACTAGCGGGAGATTCCTACGAGCAGTACTTC
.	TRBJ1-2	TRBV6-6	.	CASTSDGIWCYTF	TGTGCCAGCACTAGTGACGGTATATGGTGCTACACCTTC
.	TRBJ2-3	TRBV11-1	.	CTSSPHVDTQYF	TGTACCAGCAGCCCGCACGTAGATACGCAGTACTTT
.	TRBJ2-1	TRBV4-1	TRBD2	CASRQGILAGVRNEQLF	TGCGCCAGCAGACAAGGTATTCTTGCGGGAGTTCGTAATGAGCAGCTCTTC
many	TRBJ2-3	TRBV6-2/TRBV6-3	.	CASGTGSGEDTQYF	TGTGCCAGCGGCACCGGGAGCGGCGAAGATACGCAGTATTTT
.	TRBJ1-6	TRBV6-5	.	CASGYSSGAGFNSPLHF	TGTGCCAGCGGTTACTCCTCCGGGGCAGGGTTTAATTCACCCCTCCACTTT
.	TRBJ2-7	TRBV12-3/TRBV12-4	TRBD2	CASSAVLAGGPYEQYF	TGTGCCAGCAGTGCAGTTCTAGCGGGAGGGCCCTACGAGCAGTACTTC
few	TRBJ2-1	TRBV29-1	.	CAVDGEYNEQFF	TGCGCCGTCGACGGGGAGTACAATGAGCAGTTCTTC
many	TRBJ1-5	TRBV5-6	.	CASSPITASNQPQHF	TGTGCCAGCAGCCCCATTACGGCCAGCAATCAGCCCCAGCATTTT
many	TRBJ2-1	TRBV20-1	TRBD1	CSARAPPGGGTYNEQFF	TGCAGTGCTAGGGCGCCCCCAGGGGGTGGGACCTACAATGAGCAGTTCTTC
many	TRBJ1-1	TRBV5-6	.	CASTNNPHIRSEAFF	TGTGCCAGCACCAATAACCCCCATATACGGTCTGAAGCTTTCTTT
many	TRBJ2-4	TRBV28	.	CASSRVLPGDIQYF	TGTGCCAGCTCCCGGGTGTTACCGGGAGACATTCAGTACTTC
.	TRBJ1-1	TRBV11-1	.	CASSLASHRLNIEAFF	TGTGCCAGCAGCTTAGCTAGTCACAGATTGAACATTGAAGCTTTCTTT
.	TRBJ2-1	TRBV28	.	CASRAFGSGNEHFF	.
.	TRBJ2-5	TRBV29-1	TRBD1	CSAGQGEVETRYF	TGTAGCGCAGGACAGGGGGAGGTAGAGACCCGATACTTC
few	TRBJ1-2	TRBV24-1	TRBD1	CATSDQTGEVYGYTF	TGTGCCACCAGTGACCAGACAGGGGAAGTCTATGGCTACACCTTC
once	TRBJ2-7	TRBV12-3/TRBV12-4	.	CASSPEGSLSYEQYF	TGTGCCAGCAGTCCCGAGGGCAGTCTATCCTACGAGCAGTACTTC
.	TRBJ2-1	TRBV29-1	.	CSVDQGFNEQLF	TGCAGTGTTGACCAGGGTTTCAATGAGCAGCTCTTC